This entry features one T cell receptor (beta chain) sequence. The length of the CDR3 is 16 residues. The ends were cut back, 4 bases at V and 4 bases at J, with 19 bases in the middle. CDR1 is ENHRY, CDR2 SYGVKD, per germline. This record belongs to a study of blood T cell repertoires in COVID-19. This table comes from immunoSEQ multiplex PCR, and its TCRdb copy is limited to in-frame clones, with some not included. The table shows approximately 330,000 clones, with roughly 91% occurring only once. The rearrangement joins TRBV10-3 to TRBJ1-1; D possibly corresponds to TRBD1 (6 bases). The receptor was derived from a woman aged 25 to 39 who had recovered from COVID-19. What was sequenced was PBMCs or T cells enriched from blood (not recorded which). In DNA form, the CDR3 reads TGTGCCATCAGTGGGACAGAAGTACAGACAATCACTGAAGCTTTCTTT. It encodes CAISGTEVQTITEAFF.